This TCR beta chain is drawn from a study of identical twins. Concerning this clonotype itself: The antigen is undetermined.

Among all donors, each was a healthy Caucasian. V was shortened by 0 bases and J by 3 bases, with 15 bases between the two germline ends. The CDR3 is 16 amino acids. The germline V gene has CDR1 MNHNS and CDR2 SASEGT. TCRdb ran MiXCR on the 5' RACE reads and lists one entry per CDR3 protein. This table holds nearly 650,000 distinct CDR3 sequences, roughly 6.6% found once. Study outcomes and limitations: High-abundance cord blood beta clonotypes had fewer insertions; memory repertoires showed none. Beta out-of-frame sequences displayed a weaker excess of sharing between twins. The study found excess low generation probability among twin-shared out-of-frame alpha sequences.

These data are also associated with another study on yellow fever vaccine responses in identical twins.

The specimen was PBMCs. This chain uses TRBV6-1 with TRBJ2-7, with D unclear. The source of this sequence is a woman aged 18-29 years in good health. The CDR3 DNA is TGTGCCAGCAGTGAAGCTGTCGGTAGTCGCCTCTACGAGCAGTACTTC. Its translation: CASSEAVGSRLYEQYF.